These 10 T cell receptor beta chains were sequenced from one sample in a study of technical replicates of blood from a handful of donors (dated 2017 in TCRdb). Receptor amplification or capture employed the immunoSEQ multiplex PCR assay. Sourced from immuneACCESS, this table was stored by TCRdb with only in-frame sequences that have V and J called. A share of the clones is absent; for the studies checked, an unresolved V gene accounts for under half, and the remainder has no known explanation. The sample table records more than 70,000 clones; 92% of these occur just once. Clones ranked in the top ten supply about 0.27% of the sample. The sample taken for sequencing was T cells isolated from PBMCs. These receptors were taken from a human donor in good health.

This clone was recorded once. The chain links TRBV4-1 to TRBJ2-7; 8 bases match TRBD1. Germline lookup yields CDR1 MGHRA and CDR2 YSYEKL. Germline trimming cut 1 base from V and 2 bases from J; bases unmatched to any gene: 7. The length of the CDR3 is 16 residues. CDR3 loop: CASSQVTETGAYEQYF. The CDR3 DNA reads TGCGCCAGCAGCCAAGTTACGGAGACAGGGGCCTACGAGCAGTACTTC.

V and J are TRBV6-4 and TRBJ2-7; TRBD2 matches 7 bases. CDR3 length: 15 residues. Trimming took 3 bases from V and 5 from J; bases not matched to a gene: 10. The V gene's germline CDR1 is MRHNA and CDR2 SNTAGT. CDR3 nucleotide sequence: TGTGCCAGCAGTGAATTAGCGGGCCATGGGAACGAGCAGTACTTC. Translation gives CASSELAGHGNEQYF.

The chain has TRBV5-4 and TRBJ2-4, with a tentative D call TRBD1 (5 bases). Looked up from germline, CDR1 is SGHNT and CDR2 is YYREEE (reference sequence). Trimming removed 0 bases at V and 7 bases at J, with 14 bases between. CDR3 length: 15 amino acids. CDR3 DNA: TGTGCCAGCAGCTTGGCCGCAGGGAATCAGAACATTCAGTACTTC. The encoded protein is CASSLAAGNQNIQYF.

The genes are TRBV21-1 and TRBJ2-2; whether TRBD1, the table's D call, matches the DNA was not checked. TRBV21-1 is listed as a pseudogene. The CDR3 is 14 residues long. As DNA, the CDR3 is TGTGCCAGCAACTTGGGACAGTACACCGGGGAGCTGTTTTTT. Its protein is CASNLGQYTGELFF.

This chain joins TRBV13 and TRBJ1-1; D is possibly TRBD1 (6 bases). CDR1 and CDR2 (germline): PRHDT, FYEKMQ (reference sequence). V was cut by 3 bases and J by 1 base, with 9 bases left in between. The CDR3 totals 14 residues. Here the CDR3 reads CASSLQQGNTEAFF. Written as DNA, the CDR3 is TGTGCCAGCAGCTTGCAACAGGGGAACACTGAAGCTTTCTTT. The full variable domain, with the rest looked up from reference TRBV13 and TRBJ1-1, is AAGVIQSPRHLIKEKRETATLKCYPIPRHDTVYWYQQGPGQDPQFLISFYEKMQSDKGSIPDRFSAQQFSDYHSELNMSSLELGDSALYFCASSLQQGNTEAFFGQGTRLTVV.

This chain uses TRBV5-1 with TRBJ2-1; D call uncertain. Germline CDR1 and CDR2: SGHRS and YFSETQ. The CDR3 sequence is 12 residues long. V lost 5 bases and J 5 bases, leaving 8 bases between the germline ends. CDR3 loop: CASRGVDNEQFF. The CDR3 DNA sequence: TGCGCCAGCAGGGGCGTGGACAATGAGCAGTTCTTC.

In this sample, this clone turned up once. The chain recombines TRBV28 with TRBJ2-7; 7 bases agree with TRBD1. V dropped 3 bases and J dropped 7; count of bases not matched to a gene: 21. Germline assignment: CDR1 MDHEN and CDR2 SYDVKM. This CDR3 has 18 residues. The CDR3 nucleotides read TGTGCCAGCAGTTTTGGTACTAACAGGGGCCCCTCTACGGGGGAGCAGTACTTC. Translation gives CASSFGTNRGPSTGEQYF.

The chain combines TRBV5-4 with TRBJ2-7, with 12 bases identical to TRBD2. Per germline, CDR1 SGHNT and CDR2 YYREEE (reference sequence). Trimming cost V 1 base and J 4 bases; bases outside gene matches: 3. This CDR3 has 15 residues. This chain's CDR3 is CASSLPTSGRYEQYF. CDR3 nucleotides: TGTGCCAGCAGCTTGCCAACTAGCGGGAGGTACGAGCAGTACTTC.

The J gene is TRBJ2-5, the V gene TRBV4-1; 8 positions agree with TRBD1. The V gene's germline CDR1 is MGHRA and CDR2 YSYEKL. Trimming cost V 8 bases and J 5 bases; bases outside gene matches: 7. The CDR3 has 13 amino acids. The CDR3 protein is CASATGGRETQYF. Here the CDR3 DNA reads TGCGCCAGCGCCACAGGGGGGCGGGAGACCCAGTACTTC.

The table lists this clone with a few counts. The rearrangement joins TRBV2 to TRBJ1-1; no definite D call. CDR1 and CDR2 from the germline V gene are SNHLY and FYNNEI. The V end lost 3 bases, the J end lost 0 bases, and 5 bases lay between the germline ends. The CDR3 spans 13 residues. The CDR3 spells CASSDHMNTEAFF. CDR3 in DNA: TGTGCCAGCAGTGACCACATGAACACTGAAGCTTTCTTT.